Shown below are 17 T cell receptor beta chains from a single sample sequenced in a study of blood T cell repertoires in COVID-19. Libraries were prepared by immunoSEQ multiplex PCR; TCRdb keeps only in-frame clonotypes and omits some of them. The sample lists more than 95,000 clones; approximately 85% were seen once. The sequenced sample consisted of peripheral blood. All receptors derive from a man between 60 and 75 years old with acute or convalescent COVID-19.

This clone was seen a handful of times. The V and J genes are TRBV10-3 and TRBJ2-5, with 7 bases aligning to TRBD2. The CDR3 consists of 16 residues. The trim removed 0 bases at V and 5 bases at J, leaving 9 bases unmatched. Germline V CDR1 and CDR2: ENHRY, SYGVKD. This CDR3 reads CAISESRTSRGETQYF. The CDR3 nucleotides are TGTGCCATCAGTGAGTCGAGGACTAGTCGAGGGGAGACCCAGTACTTC.

This clone was found once. V and J are TRBV14 and TRBJ2-3; D gene unclear. Germline CDR1 is SGHDN and CDR2 is FVKESK. CDR3 length: 12 amino acids. The ends were cut back, 3 bases at V and 2 bases at J, with 3 bases in the middle. For the CDR3, the DNA is TGTGCCAGCAGCCAGTACACAGATACGCAGTATTTT. This gives the protein CASSQYTDTQYF.

The rearrangement links TRBV19 to TRBJ1-3; TRBD1 agrees at 9 bases. This CDR3 is built from 15 residues. V was pared by 5 bases and J by 4 bases, with 6 bases of the junction left unmatched. Germline lookup yields CDR1 LNHDA and CDR2 SQIVND (reference sequence). The CDR3: CASSAQGARGNTIYF. The CDR3 DNA reads TGTGCCAGTAGTGCACAGGGGGCGCGAGGAAACACCATATATTTT.

The CDR3 DNA reads TGTGCCAGCAGCTTGGTTAGCGGGGGCTACAATGAGCAGTTCTTC. This sequence encodes CASSLVSGGYNEQFF. The V gene is TRBV5-4, the J gene TRBJ2-1; 9 positions agree with TRBD2. Germline V lookup: CDR1 SGHNT, CDR2 YYREEE (reference sequence). CDR3 size: 15 residues. Germline trimming cut 0 bases from V and 3 bases from J; bases unmatched to any gene: 1.

The V call is TRBV6-5, the J call TRBJ2-1; TRBD1 matches at 9 bases. V was clipped by 6 bases and J by 3 bases; unmatched bases: 3. In germline, CDR1 is MNHEY, CDR2 SVGAGI. The CDR3 consists of 14 residues. The CDR3 spells CASRPGQGYNEQFF. The CDR3, as DNA: TGTGCCAGCAGGCCGGGACAGGGCTACAATGAGCAGTTCTTC.

V gene TRBV10-3 combines with J gene TRBJ2-1; 12 bases agree with TRBD2. Trimming removed 6 bases from V and 7 bases from J; junction bases left unmatched: 7. Looked up from germline, CDR1 is ENHRY and CDR2 is SYGVKD. This CDR3 comprises 15 residues. The CDR3 sequence: CAIRKTSGRGNEQFF. The CDR3 DNA is TGTGCCATCAGGAAGACTAGCGGGAGAGGAAATGAGCAGTTCTTC.

The chain uses TRBV3-1 (or the pseudogene TRBV3-2) and TRBJ1-1; D gene uncertain. In germline, CDR1 is LGHDT, CDR2 YNNKEL (reference sequence). CDR3 length equals 15 residues. With 0 bases removed from V and 1 base from J, the gap between germline ends came to 9 bases. The CDR3 protein is CASSQDGGGNTEAFF. In DNA form, the CDR3 reads TGTGCCAGCAGCCAAGATGGTGGCGGGAACACTGAAGCTTTCTTT.

This clone has just one count. This CDR3 is CASSPTSYYNEQFF. DNA for the CDR3: TGTGCCAGCAGCCCCACTAGCTATTACAATGAGCAGTTCTTC. The V and J genes are TRBV7-3 and TRBJ2-1; D is perhaps TRBD2 (6 bases). The germline V gene encodes CDR1 SGHTA and CDR2 FQGTGA. The CDR3 sequence is 14 residues long. Deletions cut 5 bases from V and 4 bases from J, with 12 bases between. The full variable domain, rest sourced from reference TRBV7-3 and TRBJ2-1, is GAGVSQTPSNKVTEKGKYVELRCDPISGHTALYWYRQSLGQGPEFLIYFQGTGAADDSGLPNDRFFAVRPEGSVSTLKIQRTERGDSAVYLCASSPTSYYNEQFFGPGTRLTVL.

The V and J genes are TRBV5-1 and TRBJ2-7, with TRBD2 as a possible D gene (6 bases). Trimming took off 3 bases at V and 6 bases at J, with 10 bases between the two ends. This CDR3 spans 12 amino acids. CDR1 is SGHRS and CDR2 is YFSETQ in the germline V gene. In nucleotides, the CDR3 is TGCGCCAGCAGCTCCCGAGCGGGCGAGCAGTACTTC. Translation: CASSSRAGEQYF.

CDR3 DNA: TGTGCCAGCAGTCCAAATTGGGGGGGTGGGGACACCCAAGAGACCCAGTACTTC. Its translation: CASSPNWGGGDTQETQYF. This rearrangement joins TRBV28 to TRBJ2-5; perhaps TRBD2 as D (7 bases). The CDR3 spans 18 residues. Germline lookup yields CDR1 MDHEN and CDR2 SYDVKM. V was clipped by 5 bases and J by 1 base, with 23 bases between them. Full variable domain (rest looked up from reference TRBV28 and TRBJ2-5): DVKVTQSSRYLVKRTGEKVFLECVQDMDHENMFWYRQDPGLGLRLIYFSYDVKMKEKGDIPEGYSVSREKKERFSLILESASTNQTSMYLCASSPNWGGGDTQETQYFGPGTRLLVL.

The chain couples TRBV2 to TRBJ1-6; 7 positions agree with TRBD1. The CDR3 spans 14 residues. Trimming at V came to 9 bases and at J to 4 bases, leaving 6 bases not matched to a gene. Germline CDR1 SNHLY, CDR2 FYNNEI. Here the CDR3 DNA reads TGTGCCAGTCTTGACAGGGTTTATAATTCACCCCTCCACTTT. The encoded protein is CASLDRVYNSPLHF.

The chain combines TRBV6-2 or TRBV6-3 with TRBJ2-7, with 9 bases identical to TRBD2. V dropped 2 bases and J dropped 4; count of bases not matched to a gene: 3. The length of the CDR3 is 14 residues. CDR1 and CDR2 from the germline V gene are MNHEY and SVGEGT. CDR3: CASSYGGRGYEQYF. CDR3 sequence (DNA): TGTGCCAGCAGTTACGGCGGGAGGGGGTACGAGCAGTACTTC.

J is TRBJ2-7 and V is TRBV3-1 (or the pseudogene TRBV3-2); 13 positions agree with TRBD2. Trimming at V came to 3 bases and at J to 8 bases, leaving 7 bases not matched to a gene. The germline CDR1 and CDR2 sequences are LGHDT and YNNKEL (reference sequence). The CDR3 spans 15 residues. CDR3 bases: TGTGCCAGCAGCCAGCTAGGACTAGCGGGAGCTAAGCAGTACTTC. As protein: CASSQLGLAGAKQYF.

This clone has only one observation. V gene TRBV7-9 combines with J gene TRBJ2-3; 7 bases are a match to TRBD2. This CDR3 is built from 14 residues. Germline CDR1 SEHNR, CDR2 FQNEAQ (reference sequence). The V and J ends lost 5 bases and 2 bases, in that order; junction bases with no gene match: 4. CDR3 DNA: TGTGCCAGCAGCACTCGGGGGGACACAGATACGCAGTATTTT. Translation: CASSTRGDTDTQYF.

The chain joins TRBV7-9 to TRBJ1-4; 10 nucleotides match TRBD1. The CDR3 has 14 amino acids. V shed 2 bases, J shed 8 bases, and the junction held 2 bases outside the gene matches. In germline, CDR1 is SEHNR, CDR2 FQNEAQ (reference sequence). CDR3 sequence: CASSLMGQGEKLFF. The CDR3 region has the DNA TGTGCCAGCAGCTTAATGGGACAGGGGGAAAAACTGTTTTTT.

This clone was observed once. The chain carries TRBV4-3 and TRBJ1-1, with D tentatively TRBD1 (6 bases). V lost 0 bases and J 5 bases, leaving 13 bases between the germline ends. This CDR3 comprises 15 residues. Germline CDR1 and CDR2: LGHNA and YSLEER. In DNA form, the CDR3 reads TGCGCCAGCAGCCAAGACAGGGGAGATCGGACTGAAGCTTTCTTT. Residues: CASSQDRGDRTEAFF.

CDR3 sequence: CASSQGTGANQPQHF. The CDR3 coding sequence is TGTGCCAGCAGCCAAGGGACAGGGGCCAATCAGCCCCAGCATTTT. This sequence joins TRBV4-2 and TRBJ1-5; TRBD1 aligns across 9 bases. The CDR3 covers 15 residues. Germline V CDR1 and CDR2: LGHNA, YNFKEQ. V shed 1 base, J shed 3 bases, and the junction held 1 base outside the gene matches.